This is a list of T cell receptor beta chains from one sample in a study of Tregs in tolerant kidney transplant recipients. The table came from immunoSEQ multiplex PCR; TCRdb's copy has only in-frame clones and leaves some out. Among 20,000 to 25,000 clones listed, approximately 84% were seen once. Sequences were derived from CD8+ T cells from blood (PBMCs), sampled 6 months after the transplant. The receptors derive from a human patient who received a combined kidney and bone marrow transplant. T cells may partly derive from the graft donor. The CDR3 runs from the conserved cysteine through the conserved F or W. Fields, in order: D gene, J gene, V gene, CDR3 length, clone size, CDR3 DNA, CDR3 protein. D genes are given only for firm matches. Some rows have no size entry. The others give once, few or many, or a class for an expanded clone.

>NA|TRBJ2-5|TRBV5-6|13|NA
TGTGCCAGCAGGCCGGGAGTGGAGGAGACCCAGTACTTC
CASRPGVEETQYF
>NA|TRBJ2-7|TRBV11-2|16|NA
TGTGCCAGCAGCTTAGGGGGTGGAGGGACCTACTACGAGCAGTACTTC
CASSLGGGGTYYEQYF
>NA|TRBJ1-5|TRBV5-4|14|NA
TGTGCCAGCAGCTTGGGGGGGGGAGGCCAGCCCCAGCATTTT
CASSLGGGGQPQHF
>NA|TRBJ2-2|TRBV7-9|12|NA
TGTGCCAGCAGTATCCTCACCGGGGAGCTGTTTTTT
CASSILTGELFF
>NA|TRBJ1-1|TRBV7-9|15|NA
TGTGCCAGCAGCTTAGAGGAGACCATGAACACTGAAGCTTTCTTT
CASSLEETMNTEAFF
>NA|TRBJ1-2|TRBV27|16|once
TGTGCCAGCAGTTTATACGGGACTCCCCTCGAGTATGGCTACACCTTC
CASSLYGTPLEYGYTF
>TRBD1|TRBJ1-1|TRBV7-9|14|few
TGTGCCAGCAGCTCAAGGACAGGGTCCCTAAAAGCTTTCTTT
CASSSRTGSLKAFF
>TRBD2|TRBJ2-1|TRBV2|22|NA
TGTGCCAGCAGTGAATCCGGGGCCGGGACTAGCGGGAGGCCGTACCTCTACAATGAGCAGTTCTTC
CASSESGAGTSGRPYLYNEQFF
>NA|TRBJ1-2|TRBV7-8|15|NA
TGTGCCAGCAGCTTATCACAGGGAGATGCCTATGGCTACACCTTC
CASSLSQGDAYGYTF
>NA|TRBJ1-3|TRBV7-9|13|NA
TGTGCCAGTGGGGAGGGGTTCGGAAACACCATATATTTT
CASGEGFGNTIYF
>TRBD2|TRBJ2-5|TRBV11-3|16|NA
TGTGCCAGCAGCTCTCAGGGACTAGCGGCACAAGAGACCCAGTACTTC
CASSSQGLAAQETQYF
>NA|TRBJ1-2|TRBV11-3|14|NA
TGTGCCAGCAAGCACCGGGACAATAGAGATGGCTACACCTTC
CASKHRDNRDGYTF
>TRBD1|TRBJ2-3|TRBV5-1|16|NA
TGCGCCAGCAGCATAAACCGGGACAGGGTCACAGATACGCAGTATTTT
CASSINRDRVTDTQYF